One and the same sample provided the 8 T cell receptor beta chains below, sequenced in a study of T cell repertoires and HLA-DP antigens. Their target antigens are unknown. Some clones are missing from TCRdb's copy, which holds only in-frame ones; the method was immunoSEQ multiplex PCR. In the table there are about 110,000 clones, nearly 95% of which are singletons. Specimen: CD4+ T cells from PBMCs. These TCRs come from a young woman in good health and CMV-seronegative.

The chain links TRBV6-5 to TRBJ2-7, with D perhaps being TRBD1 or TRBD2 (6 bases each). This CDR3 comprises 14 residues. Germline V gene lookup returns CDR1 MNHEY and CDR2 SVGAGI. The ends were cut back, 11 bases at V and 5 bases at J, with 22 bases in the middle. CDR3 DNA sequence: TGTGCCGTAGGGGGGACGGTCAGGTCCCACGAGCAGTACGTC. Protein sequence: CAVGGTVRSHEQYV.

The J gene is TRBJ2-5, the V gene TRBV2, with 8 positions matching TRBD2. V lost 7 bases to trimming and J lost 3 bases; unmatched junction nucleotides: 1. The CDR3 runs to 12 residues. The germline V gene has CDR1 SNHLY and CDR2 FYNNEI. The CDR3 protein is CASMRGEETQYF. The CDR3 DNA sequence: TGTGCCAGCATGCGGGGGGAAGAGACCCAGTACTTC.

V and J are TRBV5-6 and TRBJ1-5; TRBD1 is a possible D gene (5 bases). V lost 0 bases and J lost 7, with 14 bases in between. The CDR3 is 15 residues long. Germline assignment: CDR1 SGHDT and CDR2 YYEEEE. Here the CDR3 reads CASSLAGRGSQPQHF. CDR3 sequence (DNA): TGTGCCAGCAGCTTGGCCGGAAGGGGATCGCAGCCCCAGCATTTT.

The chain employs TRBV27 and TRBJ2-3; D gene uncertain. The CDR3 is 11 residues long. Germline CDR1 reads MNHEY; CDR2 reads SMNVEV (reference sequence). Between the trimmed V and J ends, which lost 5 bases and 2 bases, there was a span of 2 bases. The DNA of the CDR3 is TGTGCCAGCAGTCTCACAGATACGCAGTATTTT. It yields the protein CASSLTDTQYF.

This sequence joins TRBV5-1 and TRBJ2-3; D gene unclear. V dropped 3 bases and J dropped 6 bases, with 14 bases sitting between them. Germline loops: CDR1 SGHRS, CDR2 YFSETQ. This CDR3 is 14 amino acids long. The CDR3 sequence is CASSWGRALDTQYF. The CDR3 nucleotides are TGCGCCAGCAGCTGGGGTCGTGCATTGGATACGCAGTATTTT.

The V and J genes are TRBV28 and TRBJ2-7; D is uncertain. CDR3 size: 16 residues. V lost 7 bases, J lost 6 bases, and 25 bases lay in between. Per germline, CDR1 MDHEN and CDR2 SYDVKM. CDR3 bases: TGTGCCAGCACCCTGTCCTTGTCCCTCAAGTTCCGCGAGCAGTACTTC. Amino acid sequence: CASTLSLSLKFREQYF. Full variable domain (rest looked up from reference TRBV28 and TRBJ2-7): DVKVTQSSRYLVKRTGEKVFLECVQDMDHENMFWYRQDPGLGLRLIYFSYDVKMKEKGDIPEGYSVSREKKERFSLILESASTNQTSMYLCASTLSLSLKFREQYFGPGTRLTVT.

The rearrangement links TRBV5-4 to TRBJ2-3; TRBD2 matches at 9 bases. This CDR3 comprises 15 residues. Germline V CDR1 and CDR2: SGHNT, YYREEE (reference sequence). Trimming took 7 bases from V and 2 from J; bases not matched to a gene: 8. As DNA, the CDR3 is TGTGCCAGCGTCGGCGGGGGGGATTTCACAGATACGCAGTATTTT. This encodes CASVGGGDFTDTQYF. Using reference TRBV5-4 and TRBJ2-3 for the parts outside the CDR3, the full variable domain is ETGVTQSPTHLIKTRGQQVTLRCSSQSGHNTVSWYQQALGQGPQFIFQYYREEENGRGNFPPRFSGLQFPNYSSELNVNALELDDSALYLCASVGGGDFTDTQYFGPGTRLTVL.

The J gene is TRBJ2-1, the V gene TRBV5-1; D not resolved. V gave up 0 bases and J gave up 4 bases, with 11 bases separating them. The CDR3 runs 15 residues. Germline V CDR1 and CDR2: SGHRS, YFSETQ. CDR3 sequence: CASSLVADFYNEQFF. DNA for the CDR3: TGCGCCAGCAGCTTGGTGGCAGATTTTTACAATGAGCAGTTCTTC.